This TCR beta chain was identified during a study of CD8 T cells in ankylosing spondylitis. Study-wide points: Significant enrichment of disease-linked clones was reportedly seen in matched ankylosing spondylitis synovial fluid.

With 6 bases removed from V and 1 base from J, the gap between germline ends came to 6 bases. CDR3 size: 13 residues. Looked up from germline, CDR1 is MNHEY and CDR2 is SVGEGT. With molecular barcodes, quantitative 5'-RACE was used to make the TCR beta libraries. From the 5' RACE reads, TCRdb called clonotypes with MiXCR, one entry per CDR3 protein. The profile covers roughly 97,000 distinct CDR3 sequences, with almost 8.5% appearing a single time and approximately 9.9% taken by the ten largest. The table lists this clonotype with a few counts. What it binds is not known. This chain links TRBV6-2 or TRBV6-3 with TRBJ2-2; D unclear. The receptor was derived from a male donor with ankylosing spondylitis or in good health (not recorded which). The sequencing sample was made of blood, either unsorted or a sorted T cell fraction (not recorded which). The DNA for the CDR3 is TGTGCCAGCAGAAATAGGAACACCGGGGAGCTGTTTTTT. Amino acid sequence: CASRNRNTGELFF.